A single TCR beta chain is shown here with its context. The antigen remains unidentified. This sample stems from a study of cytomegalovirus exposure and HLA in healthy donors. General observations from the study: Using the classifier, cytomegalovirus status was reportedly diagnosed with high specificity and sensitivity. Whilst most TCR sequences proved rare, a subset of public TCRs occurred across many donors. A subsequent analysis found that TCR clusters from the first cohort also tended to co-occur in the 120 or so validation repertoires, with approximately 94% of cluster scores above 0.

Germline CDR1 SGHRS, CDR2 YFSETQ. The CDR3 runs to 14 residues. V gave up 4 bases and J gave up 1 base, with 12 bases separating them. Donors came from a validation cohort of approximately 110 subjects, distinct from the first 666-subject cohort. Data came from immunoSEQ multiplex PCR; TCRdb stores just in-frame clones and leaves some out. The repertoire holds tens of thousands of clones, around 93% seen once, with about 5% in the top ten. The sample consisted of PBMCs. The chain is built from TRBV5-1 and TRBJ2-7, with a weak D call TRBD1 (6 bases). The source is a man aged 18 to 30 in good health and CMV-seropositive. CDR3 nucleotide sequence: TGCGCCAGCAGCCCGAACGGACAGTCCTACGAGCAGTACTTC. This encodes CASSPNGQSYEQYF.